The 23 T cell receptor beta chains below all came from one sample that was sequenced in a study of T-cell memory formation after mild COVID-19. TCRdb used MiXCR to reprocess the 5' RACE reads, holding one entry per CDR3 protein. The sample consists of just over 350,000 distinct CDR3 sequences, under 15% of them appearing once. Sequences were obtained from PBMCs or a T cell subset sorted from them (not recorded which). These receptors originate from a man aged 18 to 29 who had mild COVID-19 (a few samples of this study predate the infection). Cell type and time point are not known.

The table lists this clonotype with a few counts. The V gene is TRBV4-3, the J gene TRBJ2-7, with a weak D call TRBD1 (6 bases). V lost 4 bases and J lost 2, with 12 bases in between. This CDR3 comprises 14 residues. From germline, CDR1 is LGHNA and CDR2 YSLEER. DNA for the CDR3: TGCGCCAGCAGCCTGAAATGGGGGCCCTACGAGCAGTACTTC. Encoded protein: CASSLKWGPYEQYF.

This clonotype was found a few times. This rearrangement joins TRBV28 to TRBJ2-1; D might be TRBD1 or TRBD2, each matching 5 bases. CDR1 MDHEN and CDR2 SYDVKM come from the germline V gene. The CDR3 has 12 residues. The ends were cut back, 6 bases at V and 8 bases at J, with 11 bases in the middle. The CDR3 DNA sequence: TGTGCCAGCAGGCGCCGGGACGATGAGCAGTTCTTC. Its translation is CASRRRDDEQFF.

The sample holds many counts of this clonotype. The chain joins TRBV2 to TRBJ2-5; D unresolved. The V end was cut by 8 bases, the J end by 5 bases, with 9 bases between. In germline, CDR1 is SNHLY, CDR2 FYNNEI. There are 11 residues in the CDR3. CDR3 sequence reads: CASVVVETQYF. The CDR3 DNA is TGTGCCAGCGTGGTTGTGGAGACCCAGTACTTC. Looking up the rest from reference TRBV2 and TRBJ2-5 gives the full variable domain: EPEVTQTPSHQVTQMGQEVILRCVPISNHLYFYWYRQILGQKVEFLVSFYNNEISEKSEIFDDQFSVERPDGSNFTLKIRSTKLEDSAMYFCASVVVETQYFGPGTRLLVL.

This chain connects TRBV4-3 to TRBJ2-2; no definite D call. This CDR3 has 14 amino acids. The germline CDR1 and CDR2 sequences are LGHNA and YSLEER. V dropped 0 bases and J dropped 3 bases, with 5 bases sitting between them. The CDR3 loop is CASSQEFDTGELFF. The CDR3 DNA follows: TGCGCCAGCAGCCAAGAATTTGACACCGGGGAGCTGTTTTTT.

The chain is built from TRBV5-6 and TRBJ1-5; 11 bases match TRBD1. Per the germline V gene, CDR1 is SGHDT and CDR2 is YYEEEE. The CDR3 is made up of 14 amino acids. V lost 2 bases and J lost 9; bases outside the gene matches: 4. CDR3 bases: TGTGCCAGCAGCTTCTGGACAGGGGGCTCGCCCCAGCATTTT. Protein: CASSFWTGGSPQHF.

This clonotype has a count of ten or more. V gene TRBV15 combines with J gene TRBJ2-3; perhaps D is TRBD1 or TRBD2 (5 bases each). Trimming stripped 5 bases from V and 5 bases from J, with 17 bases between. Germline V gene sequence: CDR1 LNHNV, CDR2 YYDKDF (reference sequence). This CDR3 contains 15 residues. CDR3 region: CATSVKGRGVDTQYF. CDR3 bases: TGTGCCACCAGCGTAAAGGGAAGGGGAGTAGATACGCAGTATTTT.

The DNA for the CDR3 is TGTGCCACCGGTACAGAAGCCAAAAACATTCAGTACTTC. It specifies CATGTEAKNIQYF. The chain is built from TRBV21-1 and TRBJ2-4; the table gives TRBD1 as D, unverified against the DNA. TRBV21-1 is shown as a pseudogene. The CDR3 sequence is 13 residues long.

This chain links TRBV9 with TRBJ2-7; no clear D. Trimming cost V 0 bases and J 4 bases, with 17 bases left between them. CDR1 and CDR2 (germline): SGDLS, YYNGEE. This CDR3 comprises 16 residues. CDR3 nucleotide sequence: TGTGCCAGCAGCGTAGTAAGGTCCAACCAAGGGTACGAGCAGTACGTC. Its protein is CASSVVRSNQGYEQYV.

This clonotype was recorded a few times. The CDR3 DNA reads as TGTGCCAGCAGTGAAGGGAGTGCTGCTGGGTACGAGCAGTACTTC. It is translated as CASSEGSAAGYEQYF. This sequence joins TRBV25-1 and TRBJ2-7; D possibly corresponds to TRBD2 (5 bases). CDR1 is MGHDK and CDR2 is SYGVNS in the germline V gene. V dropped 2 bases and J dropped 4 bases, with 15 bases sitting between them. The CDR3 runs to 15 residues.

Only a few counts were recorded for this clonotype. V gene TRBV7-2 combines with J gene TRBJ1-5; weak D call: TRBD1 (5 bases). The CDR3 has 17 residues. Germline V gives CDR1 SGHTA, CDR2 FQGNSA. V lost 1 base, J lost 2 bases, and 15 bases lay in between. CDR3 nucleotide sequence: TGTGCCAGCAGCTTAGGGTTCCGGGACTTCGGCAATCAGCCCCAGCATTTT. Protein: CASSLGFRDFGNQPQHF.

V is TRBV6-2 or TRBV6-3 and J is TRBJ2-2; D not resolved. The germline V and J ends were trimmed by 6 bases and 5 bases, with 7 bases remaining between them. CDR1 and CDR2 (germline): MNHEY, SVGEGT. The CDR3 is 12 amino acids. The DNA for the CDR3 is TGTGCCAGCAGCCGCGCTACCGGGGAGCTGTTTTTT. Translated: CASSRATGELFF.

The chain carries TRBV4-2 and TRBJ2-3; 11 bases are a match to TRBD2. The CDR3 runs 16 residues. V shed 3 bases, J shed 3 bases, and the junction held 5 bases outside the gene matches. CDR1 is LGHNA, CDR2 YNFKEQ, per germline. CDR3 loop: CASSQIAGGRTDTQYF. The CDR3 nucleotides are TGTGCCAGCAGCCAGATAGCGGGGGGGCGAACAGATACGCAGTATTTT.

The gene calls are TRBV18 and TRBJ1-2; the D gene is possibly TRBD1 (5 bases). The CDR3 has 15 residues. From germline, CDR1 is KGHSH and CDR2 LQKENI. V gave up 2 bases and J gave up 3 bases, with 13 bases separating them. The chain's CDR3 is CASSPMAGWDYGYTF. The CDR3 region has the DNA TGTGCCAGCTCACCAATGGCAGGGTGGGACTATGGCTACACCTTC.

The chain couples TRBV24-1 to TRBJ2-1, with TRBD2 matching over 8 bases. CDR3 length: 16 amino acids. J lost 1 base, V lost 4 bases, and 5 bases had no gene match. Germline V gene data show CDR1 as KGHDR and CDR2 as SFDVKD. The chain's CDR3 is CATSEGTSASYNEQFF. CDR3 nucleotides: TGTGCCACCAGTGAGGGGACTAGTGCTTCCTACAATGAGCAGTTCTTC.

This clonotype was recorded a few times. The chain carries TRBV4-3 and TRBJ2-4; 9 bases fit TRBD2. Germline CDR1 and CDR2: LGHNA and YSLEER. The V gene end was trimmed by 4 bases and the J gene end by 0 bases; junction bases not matched to a gene: 7. There are 17 residues in the CDR3. This CDR3 reads CASSPGLAYQAKNIQYF. Written as DNA, the CDR3 is TGCGCCAGCAGCCCGGGACTAGCATATCAAGCCAAAAACATTCAGTACTTC.

This clonotype showed up many times. V and J are TRBV5-5 and TRBJ1-1; D gene unclear. The CDR3 has 15 residues. The ends were cut back, 0 bases at V and 5 bases at J, with 14 bases in the middle. Per the germline V gene, CDR1 is SGHKS and CDR2 is YYEKEE (reference sequence). CDR3 coding DNA: TGTGCCAGCAGCTTGGGGGCGCCCGGTGGTACTGAAGCTTTCTTT. This encodes CASSLGAPGGTEAFF.

The chain links TRBV6-5 to TRBJ2-2; 8 positions agree with TRBD1. CDR3 size: 18 residues. The junction had 6 bases not matched to a gene; V was cut back by 0 bases and J by 0 bases. CDR1 is MNHEY, CDR2 SVGAGI, per germline. CDR3 nucleotide sequence: TGTGCCAGCAGTTACTCGAGAGCCAGGGGGCCGAACACCGGGGAGCTGTTTTTT. Translated: CASSYSRARGPNTGELFF.

This clonotype has just a few counts. The rearrangement links TRBV6-5 to TRBJ2-5, with a possible D match to TRBD2 (5 bases). Germline lookup yields CDR1 MNHEY and CDR2 SVGAGI. V lost 4 bases to trimming and J lost 5 bases, with 14 bases between them. The length of the CDR3 is 14 residues. The CDR3 region is CASSSDSSSETQYF. For the CDR3, the DNA is TGTGCCAGCAGTTCGGACTCCTCCTCGGAGACCCAGTACTTC.

This rearrangement joins TRBV7-2 to TRBJ1-1, with D unresolved. Germline values: CDR1 SGHTA, CDR2 FQGNSA. This CDR3 is built from 13 residues. V was pared by 5 bases and J by 8 bases, with 15 bases between. This chain's CDR3 is CASSPYVLTEAFF. The CDR3 nucleotides are TGTGCCAGCAGCCCATACGTTTTGACGGAAGCTTTCTTT. The whole variable domain, remainder taken from reference TRBV7-2 and TRBJ1-1, is GAGVSQSPSNKVTEKGKDVELRCDPISGHTALYWYRQSLGQGLEFLIYFQGNSAPDKSGLPSDRFSAERTGGSVSTLTIQRTQQEDSAVYLCASSPYVLTEAFFGQGTRLTVV.

This chain uses TRBV7-3 with TRBJ2-5, with D maybe TRBD2 (5 bases). From germline, CDR1 is SGHTA and CDR2 FQGTGA. The CDR3 contains 13 residues. V lost 5 bases and J 4 bases, leaving 11 bases between the germline ends. The CDR3 DNA is TGTGCCAGCAGCAGGAGAGAGGGAGAGACCCAGTACTTC. Protein sequence: CASSRREGETQYF. The full variable domain, completed using reference TRBV7-3 and TRBJ2-5, is GAGVSQTPSNKVTEKGKYVELRCDPISGHTALYWYRQSLGQGPEFLIYFQGTGAADDSGLPNDRFFAVRPEGSVSTLKIQRTERGDSAVYLCASSRREGETQYFGPGTRLLVL.

This clonotype showed up just a few times. J is TRBJ2-5 and V is TRBV3-1; the match to TRBD2 covers 11 bases. V dropped 4 bases and J dropped 5; count of bases not matched to a gene: 6. CDR1 is LGHDT, CDR2 YNNKEL, per germline (reference sequence). The CDR3 has 15 residues. The CDR3 sequence: CASSPGTSGLETQYF. The CDR3 DNA sequence: TGTGCCAGCAGCCCAGGGACTAGCGGATTGGAGACCCAGTACTTC.

There are a few counts of this clonotype. The V gene is TRBV4-1, the J gene TRBJ2-7, with TRBD2 as a possible D gene (5 bases). Trimming stripped 2 bases from V and 2 bases from J, with 13 bases between. The CDR3 totals 15 residues. The germline CDR1 and CDR2 sequences are MGHRA and YSYEKL. This chain's CDR3 is CASSQTPWGAYEQYF. DNA of the CDR3: TGCGCCAGCAGCCAAACCCCGTGGGGAGCCTACGAGCAGTACTTC.

The rearrangement uses TRBV20-1 and TRBJ1-4; 7 nucleotides line up with TRBD1. The CDR3 is 16 residues long. Germline assignment: CDR1 DFQATT and CDR2 SNEGSKA (reference sequence). With 1 base clipped from V and 2 bases from J, the junction kept 7 bases outside the gene matches. The CDR3 nucleotides read TGCAGTGCTAGAGCGATGGGGGACAGTACTAATGAAAAACTGTTTTTT. Its translation is CSARAMGDSTNEKLFF.